This T cell receptor beta chain was recovered during a study of shared clonotypes between healthy human individuals. Overall study findings and caveats: The study found roughly 5% of naive CD4 clonotypes shared across a handful of donors. Measured sharing among donors was expected to vary with sequencing depth.

With regard to this clone: The antigen is unknown.

Clones were sequenced by immunoSEQ multiplex PCR, and TCRdb holds only the in-frame ones, with some missing. The repertoire consists of roughly 500,000 clones, with about 95% occurring once and the leading ten covering 0.06%. Sequenced input: naive CD4+ T cells sorted from blood. Subset described: CD45RA+ positively selected. The origin of this receptor is a woman aged 25 to 39 in good health.

Here the CDR3 DNA reads TGTGCCAGCAGTCGCACAGGGGGCGCTAACTATGGCTACACCTTC. It encodes CASSRTGGANYGYTF. V and J are TRBV27 and TRBJ1-2; 9 bases match TRBD1. The CDR3 extends over 15 amino acids. V lost 5 bases to trimming and J lost 0 bases; unmatched junction nucleotides: 4. CDR1 and CDR2 from the germline V gene are MNHEY and SMNVEV (reference sequence).